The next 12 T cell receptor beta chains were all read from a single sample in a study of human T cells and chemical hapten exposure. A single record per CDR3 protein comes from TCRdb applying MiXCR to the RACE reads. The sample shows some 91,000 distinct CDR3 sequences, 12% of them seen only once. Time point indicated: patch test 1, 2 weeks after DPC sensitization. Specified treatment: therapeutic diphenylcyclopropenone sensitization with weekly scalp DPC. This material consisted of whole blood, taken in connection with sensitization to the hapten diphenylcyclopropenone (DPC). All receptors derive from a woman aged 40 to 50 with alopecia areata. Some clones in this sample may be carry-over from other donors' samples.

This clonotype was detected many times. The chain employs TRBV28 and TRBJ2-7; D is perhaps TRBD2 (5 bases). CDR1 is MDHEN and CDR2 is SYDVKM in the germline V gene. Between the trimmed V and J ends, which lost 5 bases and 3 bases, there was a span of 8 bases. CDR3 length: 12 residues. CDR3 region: CASSEGGYEQYF. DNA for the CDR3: TGTGCCAGCAGTGAGGGCGGCTACGAGCAGTACTTC.

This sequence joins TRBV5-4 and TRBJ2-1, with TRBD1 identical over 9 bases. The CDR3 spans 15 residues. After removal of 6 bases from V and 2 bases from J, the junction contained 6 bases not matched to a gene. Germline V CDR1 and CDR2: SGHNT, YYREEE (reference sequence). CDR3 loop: CASTQGDRAYNEQFF. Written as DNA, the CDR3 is TGTGCCAGCACCCAAGGGGACAGGGCCTACAATGAGCAGTTCTTC.

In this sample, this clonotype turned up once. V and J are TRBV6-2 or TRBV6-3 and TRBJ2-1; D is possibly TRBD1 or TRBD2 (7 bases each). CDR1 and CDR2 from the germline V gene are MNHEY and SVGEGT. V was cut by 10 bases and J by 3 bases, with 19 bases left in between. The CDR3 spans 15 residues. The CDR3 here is CATAGQQRVYNEQFF. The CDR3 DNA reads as TGTGCCACAGCGGGACAGCAACGGGTCTACAATGAGCAGTTCTTC.

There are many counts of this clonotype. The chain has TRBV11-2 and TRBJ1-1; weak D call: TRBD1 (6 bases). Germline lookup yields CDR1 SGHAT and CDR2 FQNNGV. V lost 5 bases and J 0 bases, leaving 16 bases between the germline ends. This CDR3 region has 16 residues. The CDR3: CASSLTGFGLNTEAFF. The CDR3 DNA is TGTGCCAGCAGCCTAACAGGGTTTGGATTGAACACTGAAGCTTTCTTT.

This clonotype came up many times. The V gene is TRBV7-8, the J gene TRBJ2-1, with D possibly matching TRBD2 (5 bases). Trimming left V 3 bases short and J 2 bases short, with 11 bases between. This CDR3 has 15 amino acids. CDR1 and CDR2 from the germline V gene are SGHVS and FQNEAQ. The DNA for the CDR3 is TGTGCCAGCAGCTTCGAGGGAGTTGCCTACAATGAGCAGTTCTTC. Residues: CASSFEGVAYNEQFF.

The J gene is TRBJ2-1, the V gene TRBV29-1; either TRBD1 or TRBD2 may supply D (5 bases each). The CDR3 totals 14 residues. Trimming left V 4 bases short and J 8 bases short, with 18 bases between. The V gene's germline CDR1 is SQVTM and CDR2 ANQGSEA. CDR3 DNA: TGCAGCGTTGGAGGGGCTGGGGGTTACCATGAGCAGTTCTTC. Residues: CSVGGAGGYHEQFF.

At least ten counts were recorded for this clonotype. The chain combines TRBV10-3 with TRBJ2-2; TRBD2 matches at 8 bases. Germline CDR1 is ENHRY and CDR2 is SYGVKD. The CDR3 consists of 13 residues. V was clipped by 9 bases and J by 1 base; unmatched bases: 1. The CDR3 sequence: CAMLAGNTGELFF. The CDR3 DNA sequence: TGTGCCATGCTAGCGGGGAACACCGGGGAGCTGTTTTTT.

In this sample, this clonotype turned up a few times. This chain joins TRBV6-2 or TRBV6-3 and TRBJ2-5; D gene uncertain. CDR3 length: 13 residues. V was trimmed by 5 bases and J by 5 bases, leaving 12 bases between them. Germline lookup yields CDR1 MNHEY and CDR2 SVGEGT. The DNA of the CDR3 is TGTGCCAGCAGTCCTCCGATGTATGAGACCCAGTACTTC. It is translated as CASSPPMYETQYF.

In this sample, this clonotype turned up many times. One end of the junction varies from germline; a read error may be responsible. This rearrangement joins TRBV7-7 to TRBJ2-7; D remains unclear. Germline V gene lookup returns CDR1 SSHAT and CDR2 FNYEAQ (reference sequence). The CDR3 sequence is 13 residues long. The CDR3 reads CASSPADSYEQYF. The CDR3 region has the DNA TGTGCTAGCAGCCCCGCGGACTCCTACGAGCAGTACTTC.

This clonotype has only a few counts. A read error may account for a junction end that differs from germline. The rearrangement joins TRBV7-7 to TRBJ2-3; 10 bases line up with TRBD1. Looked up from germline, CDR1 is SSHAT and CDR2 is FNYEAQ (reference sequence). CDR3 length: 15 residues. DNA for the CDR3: TGTGCTAGCAGCTTAGGGACAGGGGCGGCAGATACGCAGTATTTT. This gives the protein CASSLGTGAADTQYF.

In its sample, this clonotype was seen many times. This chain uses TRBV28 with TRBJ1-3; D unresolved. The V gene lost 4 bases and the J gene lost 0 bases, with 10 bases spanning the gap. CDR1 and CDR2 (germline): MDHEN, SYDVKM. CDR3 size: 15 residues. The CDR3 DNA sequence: TGTGCCAGCAGTTCGGCCCCTATCTCTGGAAACACCATATATTTT. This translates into CASSSAPISGNTIYF.

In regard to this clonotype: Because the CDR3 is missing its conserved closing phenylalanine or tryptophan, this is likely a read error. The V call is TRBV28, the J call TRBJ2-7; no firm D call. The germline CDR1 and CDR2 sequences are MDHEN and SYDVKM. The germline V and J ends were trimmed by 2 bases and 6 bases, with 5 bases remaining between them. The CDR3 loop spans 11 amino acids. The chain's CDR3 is CASSLRGEQYL. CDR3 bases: TGTGCCAGCAGTTTACGCGGCGAGCAGTACTTA.